Below, one T cell receptor (beta chain) is given with its context. In the original analysis: Researchers report that nucleated cell counts were estimated from reference gene primer amplification. Sequencing used immunoSEQ multiplex PCR; TCRdb keeps in-frame clones, though not all of them. Clone size and V and J calls were adopted from that table, with D and trimming inferred from the DNA. The sample lists 200,000 to 250,000 clones; roughly 83% were seen once. The sample originates from a study of blood T cell repertoires in COVID-19. In the study overall: Whether acute or convalescent, the COVID-19 samples came from the United States, Italy and Spain.

This CDR3 has 14 residues. Germline lookup yields CDR1 SGHRS and CDR2 YFSETQ. Trimming took 2 bases from V and 4 from J, leaving 11 bases between them. Sequencing was performed on peripheral blood. The V call is TRBV5-1, the J call TRBJ2-3, with D maybe TRBD2 (6 bases). The sequence was obtained from a man older than 75 with acute or convalescent COVID-19. CDR3 loop: CASSFAGHADTQYF. DNA of the CDR3: TGCGCCAGCAGCTTCGCGGGGCATGCAGATACGCAGTATTTT.